The following is a T cell receptor beta chain sequence with its context. The data were taken from a study of shared clonotypes between healthy human individuals. Study-wide background: The cohort had two women and three men, ages 18 to 49.

Division of CD4+ cells produced a CD45RA+ naive subset and a CD45RA-negative memory subset. Only in-frame clones appear in the TCRdb table, and some are missing; sequencing was by immunoSEQ multiplex PCR. The sample lists around 1.1 million clones, more than 75% occurring once. V shed 7 bases, J shed 4 bases, and the junction held 12 bases outside the gene matches. Per the germline V gene, CDR1 is MDHEN and CDR2 is SYDVKM. CDR3 length: 17 amino acids. This chain uses TRBV28 with TRBJ2-7; 14 bases agree with TRBD2. Sample: memory CD4+ T cells from PBMCs. Stated subset: CD45RA-negative fraction. The receptor's source is a man between 18 and 29 years old in good health. Some clones in this sample may be carry-over from other donors' samples. The CDR3: CASISTGTSGSLYEQYF. The DNA for the CDR3 is TGTGCCAGCATTTCGACCGGGACTAGCGGGAGTTTATACGAGCAGTACTTC.